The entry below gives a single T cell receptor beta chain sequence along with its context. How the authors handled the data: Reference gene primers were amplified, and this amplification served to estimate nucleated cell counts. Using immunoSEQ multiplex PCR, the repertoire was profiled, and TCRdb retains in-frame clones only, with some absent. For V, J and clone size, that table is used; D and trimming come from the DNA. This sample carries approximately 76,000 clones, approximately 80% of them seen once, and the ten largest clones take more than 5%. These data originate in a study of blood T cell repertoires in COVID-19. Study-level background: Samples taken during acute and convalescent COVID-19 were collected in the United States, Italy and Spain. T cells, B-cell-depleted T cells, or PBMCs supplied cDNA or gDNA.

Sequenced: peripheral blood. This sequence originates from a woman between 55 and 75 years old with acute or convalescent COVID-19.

CDR3: CASSLIAGGVEQFF. The CDR3 nucleotides are TGCGCCAGCAGCTTAATAGCGGGGGGCGTTGAGCAGTTCTTC. The rearrangement links TRBV5-1 to TRBJ2-1, with 10 nucleotides matching TRBD2. V shed 2 bases, J shed 9 bases, and the junction held 5 bases outside the gene matches. CDR1 is SGHRS, CDR2 YFSETQ, per germline. This CDR3 spans 14 amino acids.